Below are 29 T cell receptor beta chains sequenced from a single sample in a study of T cells after yellow fever vaccination. TCRdb independently ran MiXCR on the 5' RACE reads; one entry per CDR3 protein. Here the sample spans nearly 350,000 distinct CDR3 sequences, less than 9.5% being singletons. The source material was PBMCs, sampled around 45 days after the first yellow fever vaccination. The receptor source for this set is a man aged 18 to 29 who received the YFV17D yellow fever vaccine.

The rearrangement uses TRBV6-4 and TRBJ1-1; possibly TRBD1 for D (5 bases). CDR1 and CDR2 (germline): MRHNA, SNTAGT. The CDR3 sequence is 13 residues long. Trimming took off 2 bases at V and 5 bases at J, with 9 bases between the two ends. As DNA, the CDR3 is TGTGCCAGCAGTGACCGGGGGGGGACTGAAGCTTTCTTT. Translation gives CASSDRGGTEAFF.

The sample holds many counts of this clonotype. V is TRBV19 and J is TRBJ1-2; D possibly corresponds to TRBD1 (6 bases). Germline lookup yields CDR1 LNHDA and CDR2 SQIVND (reference sequence). V lost 5 bases, J lost 0 bases, and 10 bases lay in between. The CDR3 is made up of 14 amino acids. In DNA form, the CDR3 reads TGTGCCAGTAGTGGGACATCGGCTAACTATGGCTACACCTTC. This translates into CASSGTSANYGYTF.

The genes are TRBV4-2 and TRBJ2-3; D might be TRBD1 (5 bases). V was pared by 1 base and J by 4 bases, with 12 bases between. Germline V gene data show CDR1 as LGHNA and CDR2 as YNFKEQ. CDR3 length: 15 residues. The CDR3 DNA reads TGTGCCAGCAGCCAAGGGGGCCCCCGAGCAGATACGCAGTATTTT. Translated, it gives CASSQGGPRADTQYF.

The chain couples TRBV28 to TRBJ2-1; D is possibly TRBD1 or TRBD2 (7 bases each). CDR1 is MDHEN, CDR2 SYDVKM, per germline. V was shortened by 0 bases and J by 0 bases, with 21 bases between the two germline ends. The CDR3 consists of 20 residues. CDR3 protein: CASSLWPGGRGQPSYNEQFF. The CDR3 nucleotides are TGTGCCAGCAGTTTATGGCCGGGGGGTAGGGGGCAACCCTCCTACAATGAGCAGTTCTTC.

This clonotype was seen only a few times. The chain couples TRBV6-1 to TRBJ2-7, with D tentatively TRBD2 (6 bases). The V gene's germline CDR1 is MNHNS and CDR2 SASEGT. CDR3 length: 14 amino acids. Trimming cost V 3 bases and J 7 bases, with 16 bases left between them. CDR3: CASSENPVGGEQYV. CDR3 DNA sequence: TGTGCCAGCAGTGAGAATCCAGTTGGGGGGGAGCAGTACGTC.

The CDR3 sequence is CASSLEGIPYNEQFF. The CDR3, as DNA: TGTGCCAGCAGCTTAGAGGGGATCCCCTACAATGAGCAGTTCTTC. The chain carries TRBV7-6 and TRBJ2-1; possible D gene TRBD1, 5 bases. Per the germline V gene, CDR1 is SGHVS and CDR2 is FNYEAQ. The CDR3 extends over 15 amino acids. V lost 1 base and J 2 bases, leaving 9 bases between the germline ends.

The chain carries TRBV4-3 and TRBJ2-7; tentatively, D is TRBD2 (5 bases). Trimming left V 6 bases short and J 4 bases short, with 13 bases between. The CDR3 is made up of 13 amino acids. Germline V gene lookup returns CDR1 LGHNA and CDR2 YSLEER. CDR3 amino acids: CASRTVPGYEQYV. The CDR3 nucleotides read TGCGCCAGCAGAACGGTCCCGGGGTACGAGCAGTACGTC.

This clonotype was counted only a few times. The chain is built from TRBV7-9 and TRBJ2-5; 7 bases are shared with TRBD2. Germline V gives CDR1 SEHNR, CDR2 FQNEAQ (reference sequence). The V segment lost 2 bases and the J segment 2 bases; nucleotides outside the gene matches: 11. The CDR3 has 17 residues. The CDR3 sequence: CASSLIPLSRGQETQYF. The CDR3 coding sequence is TGTGCCAGCAGCTTAATCCCCCTTTCGCGGGGGCAAGAGACCCAGTACTTC.

This clonotype has just a few counts. The chain employs TRBV12-3 or TRBV12-4 and TRBJ2-3; D call uncertain. Trimming pared 7 bases from V and 3 bases from J, leaving 11 bases between. This CDR3 has 13 amino acids. DNA of the CDR3: TGTGCCAGCACTCTACATGGTACAGATACGCAGTATTTT. Residues: CASTLHGTDTQYF.

J is TRBJ2-5 and V is TRBV29-1, with TRBD1 as a possible D gene (5 bases). The V and J ends lost 6 bases and 0 bases respectively, with 11 bases between them. The CDR3 is 13 residues long. Germline CDR1 SQVTM, CDR2 ANQGSEA. Here the CDR3 reads CSVARTNQETQYF. CDR3 nucleotides: TGCAGCGTGGCAAGGACAAACCAAGAGACCCAGTACTTC. The full variable domain, rest sourced from reference TRBV29-1 and TRBJ2-5, is SAVISQKPSRDICQRGTSLTIQCQVDSQVTMMFWYRQQPGQSLTLIATANQGSEATYESGFVIDKFPISRPNLTFSTLTVSNMSPEDSSIYLCSVARTNQETQYFGPGTRLLVL.

This sequence joins TRBV4-3 and TRBJ2-3; 9 bases are shared with TRBD2. The germline V gene encodes CDR1 LGHNA and CDR2 YSLEER. V was clipped by 1 base and J by 2 bases; unmatched bases: 4. This CDR3 has 16 amino acids. The CDR3 loop reads CASSQVAGVPTDTQYF. Here the CDR3 DNA reads TGCGCCAGCAGCCAAGTAGCGGGGGTCCCCACAGATACGCAGTATTTT.

The rearrangement joins TRBV5-1 to TRBJ2-3; D call uncertain. V was cut by 1 base and J by 4 bases, with 10 bases left in between. The CDR3 contains 14 residues. Germline V gene lookup returns CDR1 SGHRS and CDR2 YFSETQ. This CDR3 is CASSLLEPADTQYF. DNA for the CDR3: TGCGCCAGCAGCTTGTTGGAGCCCGCAGATACGCAGTATTTT.

This clonotype has more than one count but fewer than ten. The CDR3 DNA reads as TGTGCCAGCACCGACCTATTGCCCTCGGGAGCTTTCTTT. This sequence encodes CASTDLLPSGAFF. The rearrangement joins TRBV6-2 or TRBV6-3 to TRBJ1-1; no clear D. CDR3 length: 13 amino acids. Germline loops: CDR1 MNHEY, CDR2 SVGEGT. V was shortened by 7 bases and J by 10 bases, with 19 bases between the two germline ends.

The rearrangement joins TRBV7-2 to TRBJ2-1; 14 bases match TRBD2. V trimming: 0 bases; J trimming: 8 bases; junction bases outside the gene matches: 9. Per germline, CDR1 SGHTA and CDR2 FQGNSA. The CDR3 length is 18 residues. DNA of the CDR3: TGTGCCAGCAGCTTAGCGACTAGCGGGGGGGCTGGGATTCATGAGCAGTTCTTC. Translation: CASSLATSGGAGIHEQFF.

This clonotype was observed a few times. In nucleotides, the CDR3 is TGTGCCAGCAGGGTTAGGGCAGATACGCAGTATTTT. It specifies CASRVRADTQYF. The gene calls are TRBV28 and TRBJ2-3; D is uncertain. CDR3 length: 12 amino acids. CDR1 is MDHEN and CDR2 is SYDVKM in the germline V gene. Deletions cut 6 bases from V and 4 bases from J, with 8 bases between.

This clonotype was seen a few times. The chain is built from TRBV30 and TRBJ2-1, with 7 bases identical to TRBD1. Unmatched junction bases numbered 9, after V lost 2 bases and J lost 14 bases. The CDR3 is 12 amino acids. The germline V gene encodes CDR1 GTSNPN and CDR2 SVGIG (reference sequence). DNA for the CDR3: TGTGCCTGGAGTTCGGGACAGCGGCACGAGTTCTTC. Translation: CAWSSGQRHEFF.

The chain couples TRBV7-2 to TRBJ1-2, with a weak D call TRBD1 (6 bases). Trimming shortened V by 5 bases and J by 6 bases, and 22 bases separated the two germline ends. The CDR3 spans 16 residues. Germline lookup yields CDR1 SGHTA and CDR2 FQGNSA. The CDR3 DNA sequence: TGTGCCAGCAGCAGACGGACAGTATCCTGGGGACATGGCTACACCTTC. This sequence encodes CASSRRTVSWGHGYTF.

This clonotype occurred a few times. This sequence joins TRBV27 and TRBJ2-3; D remains unclear. V lost 4 bases, J lost 6 bases, and 8 bases lay in between. There are 12 residues in the CDR3. CDR1 MNHEY and CDR2 SMNVEV come from the germline V gene (reference sequence). Here the CDR3 DNA reads TGTGCCAGCAGTTCCCTGTTGGATACGCAGTATTTT. This gives the protein CASSSLLDTQYF.

In its sample, this clonotype was seen many times. The chain combines TRBV7-6 with TRBJ1-3; D unclear. The V gene's germline CDR1 is SGHVS and CDR2 FNYEAQ. The V and J ends lost 1 base and 0 bases respectively, with 10 bases between them. This CDR3 comprises 16 residues. CDR3 in amino acids: CASSLVGPNSGNTIYF. The CDR3 nucleotides are TGTGCCAGCAGCTTAGTCGGCCCGAACTCTGGAAACACCATATATTTT. The full variable domain, rest sourced from reference TRBV7-6 and TRBJ1-3, is GAGVSQSPRYKVTKRGQDVALRCDPISGHVSLYWYRQALGQGPEFLTYFNYEAQQDKSGLPNDRFSAERPEGSISTLTIQRTEQRDSAMYRCASSLVGPNSGNTIYFGEGSWLTVV.

This CDR3 reads CASSSGWGAAYEQYV. In DNA, the CDR3 is TGTGCCAGCAGCTCCGGGTGGGGGGCTGCCTACGAGCAGTACGTC. The V and J genes are TRBV6-1 and TRBJ2-7, with D tentatively TRBD1 or TRBD2 (6 bases each). This CDR3 is built from 15 residues. V dropped 6 bases and J dropped 2 bases, with 17 bases sitting between them. The V gene's germline CDR1 is MNHNS and CDR2 SASEGT.

This clonotype was observed a handful of times. The chain combines TRBV5-1 with TRBJ2-5; 9 bases line up with TRBD1. J lost 4 bases, V lost 4 bases, and 5 bases had no gene match. In germline, CDR1 is SGHRS, CDR2 YFSETQ. This CDR3 spans 14 amino acids. CDR3 sequence: CASSPGQGPETQYF. DNA of the CDR3: TGCGCCAGCAGCCCTGGACAGGGGCCAGAGACCCAGTACTTC.

This clonotype was observed at least ten times. The chain has TRBV19 and TRBJ2-3; D is uncertain. Germline CDR1 and CDR2: LNHDA and SQIVND (reference sequence). The CDR3 has 14 amino acids. The ends were cut back, 3 bases at V and 2 bases at J, with 9 bases in the middle. This chain's CDR3 is CASSIPGLTDTQYF. The CDR3 DNA reads TGTGCCAGTAGTATTCCCGGTCTCACAGATACGCAGTATTTT.

This clonotype was found a few times. This chain connects TRBV29-1 to TRBJ2-2, with TRBD1 matching over 8 bases. In germline, CDR1 is SQVTM, CDR2 ANQGSEA. With V trimmed by 6 bases and J by 5 bases, 8 bases remained unmatched. CDR3 length: 14 amino acids. CDR3 DNA: TGCAGCGTCGTGGGACAGGAAAGTACCGGGGAGCTGTTTTTT. Translated: CSVVGQESTGELFF.

Only a few counts were recorded for this clonotype. The chain links TRBV6-2 or TRBV6-3 to TRBJ2-1; TRBD2 matches 13 bases. Germline CDR1 and CDR2: MNHEY and SVGEGT. Trimming removed 7 bases from V and 4 bases from J; junction bases left unmatched: 10. The CDR3 loop spans 17 amino acids. This CDR3 is CASIPRTSGGGYNEQFF. The CDR3 nucleotides read TGTGCCAGCATTCCCAGAACTAGCGGGGGGGGGTACAATGAGCAGTTCTTC.

At least ten counts were recorded for this clonotype. J is TRBJ1-5 and V is TRBV6-5; D is ambiguous. V lost 4 bases to trimming and J lost 3 bases, with 13 bases between them. Germline loops: CDR1 MNHEY, CDR2 SVGAGI. This CDR3 has 15 residues. As DNA, the CDR3 is TGTGCCAGCAGTTGGGCCGGGGAGGTCAATCAGCCCCAGCATTTT. This gives the protein CASSWAGEVNQPQHF.

This clonotype was detected a few times. The rearrangement joins TRBV6-5 to TRBJ2-1, with 12 bases fitting TRBD2. With 2 bases clipped from V and 8 bases from J, the junction kept 10 bases outside the gene matches. The CDR3 runs to 17 residues. Per germline, CDR1 MNHEY and CDR2 SVGAGI. CDR3 residues: CASSYAYRTSGVYEQFF. The CDR3 bases are TGTGCCAGCAGTTACGCCTATAGGACTAGCGGGGTCTATGAGCAGTTCTTC.

Only a few counts were recorded for this clonotype. The rearrangement joins TRBV6-4 to TRBJ2-2; D unclear. V lost 3 bases and J 1 base, leaving 6 bases between the germline ends. The CDR3 contains 14 residues. The germline V gene encodes CDR1 MRHNA and CDR2 SNTAGT. The CDR3 coding sequence is TGTGCCAGCAGTGAAGATGGGAACACCGGGGAGCTGTTTTTT. This encodes CASSEDGNTGELFF.

The chain links TRBV5-1 to TRBJ1-3; 7 nucleotides line up with TRBD1. Trimming removed 4 bases from V and 2 bases from J; junction bases left unmatched: 3. The CDR3 contains 14 residues. Germline V gene lookup returns CDR1 SGHRS and CDR2 YFSETQ. CDR3 bases: TGCGCCAGCAGCCGGACAGGTCCTGGAAACACCATATATTTT. Translation: CASSRTGPGNTIYF.

The sample holds a few counts of this clonotype. The V gene is TRBV7-9, the J gene TRBJ2-7; weak D call: TRBD2 (6 bases). V lost 3 bases and J lost 3, with 9 bases in between. CDR3 size: 13 residues. CDR1 and CDR2 (germline): SEHNR, FQNEAQ (reference sequence). The CDR3, as DNA: TGTGCCAGCAGCTTGGAGGGAATCTACGAGCAGTACGTC. This sequence encodes CASSLEGIYEQYV.